This record looks at one TCR beta chain sequence and its context. The clone's antigen remains unknown. Base quality data are lacking; no much larger clone is found one base away. This entry is derived from a study of blood T cell repertoires in COVID-19 (dated by TCRdb to 2018 to 2021). Notes on the research overall: Collaborator samples came from the United States, Italy and Spain and covered acute and convalescent phases of COVID-19. The repertoires were released in a freely available public database meant as a resource for research on the immune response to SARS-CoV-2. Where HLA class I and class II types were available, the types were taken from metadata supplied by the sample provider, not from assay-based typing. Deeply sampled blood TCRbeta repertoires from subjects exposed to, actively infected with, or recovered from COVID-19 were included in the dataset. The material from the prospective study consisted of cDNA or gDNA derived from T cells, B-cell-depleted T cells, or PBMCs. Samples were obtained from the ongoing ImmuneRACE study (first 160 participants) and from over 1,000 subjects provided by 6 global collaborators. Sample metadata almost always included a de-identified subject ID, COVID-19 status, age in years and sex.

Each collaborating institution followed its own protocols to collect whole blood in K2EDTA tubes. For TCRbeta analysis, collaborator samples were shipped as frozen whole blood, as isolated PBMCs, or as DNA extracted from either sample type. Overall study results and their limits: The amount of clinical and demographic metadata varied by source and participant and was provided uncurated.

The immunoSEQ Assay, a bias-controlled multiplex PCR, was used to amplify TCRbeta CDR3 regions from genomic DNA. In the source study's methods: The number of nucleated cells in each sample was estimated from the amplification of reference gene primers within the assay. Sequence reads were collapsed and filtered to measure the absolute abundance of every unique TCRbeta CDR3 rearrangement. For each sample, productive Simpson clonality was calculated as the square root of Simpson's diversity index over productive rearrangements. Imported from immuneACCESS, the table was reduced by TCRdb to in-frame sequences with V and J called. These copies leave out some clones; in studies compared against another copy, an unresolved V gene accounts for under half, and the cause of the remainder is not known. The DNA was the basis for D and trimming; V, J and clone size are from that table. The sample data list around 75,000 clones, and 70% to 90% of these were observed just once. Approximately 19% of the sample goes to the ten largest clones.

Taken from cysteine to phenylalanine, the CDR3 has 18 residues. CDR3 DNA is the only sequence kept; it has 54 bases, read in frame from the first base. CDR1 is given as SGHKS and CDR2 as YYEKEE, both from the germline V gene (reference sequence). V lost 0 bases and J lost 0 bases, and the count of bases not matched to a germline gene is 6. Material for sequencing was peripheral blood. Recombination connected TRBV5-5 to TRBJ2-6; TRBD1 aligns with 7 central bases. The sequence was collected from a human donor in a cohort sampled during active COVID-19. The nucleotide sequence reads TGTGCCAGCAGCTTGGGTCTAACAGGGGACTCTGGGGCCAACGTCCTGACTTTC. Its protein reads: CASSLGLTGDSGANVLTF.